The rows below give T cell receptor beta chains drawn from one sample of a study of CD4 and CD8 cells across lung adenocarcinoma regions. MiXCR was run by TCRdb on the PCR reads, yielding one entry per CDR3 protein. The sample contains 16,000 or so distinct CDR3 sequences, roughly three fifths of which appear only once. Material for sequencing was CD8+ T cells from the center of a lung tumor. These TCRs come from a female donor with lung adenocarcinoma. The CD4 and CD8 labels of this study may be unreliable. CDR3s include the opening cysteine and the closing phenylalanine or tryptophan. D genes are given only for firm matches.

D gene: TRBD2
J gene: TRBJ2-3
CDR3 length: 11
V gene: TRBV10-3
CDR3 protein: CAIMSGRMQYF

D gene: TRBD2
J gene: TRBJ2-4
CDR3 length: 14
V gene: TRBV25-1
CDR3 protein: CASRGGGDQEIQYF

D gene: TRBD1
J gene: TRBJ1-1
CDR3 length: 16
V gene: TRBV3-1
CDR3 protein: CASSQLGTGVRTEAFF

D gene: -
J gene: TRBJ1-4
CDR3 length: 14
V gene: TRBV30
CDR3 protein: CAWRVRGGDEKLFF

D gene: -
J gene: TRBJ2-4
CDR3 length: 16
V gene: TRBV6-1
CDR3 protein: CASSPTGLPATNMQYF

D gene: -
J gene: TRBJ2-4
CDR3 length: 14
V gene: TRBV6-1
CDR3 protein: CGGTGGTAKNTQYF

D gene: -
J gene: TRBJ2-3
CDR3 length: 14
V gene: TRBV6-1
CDR3 protein: CASRRGPEVDTQYF

D gene: -
J gene: TRBJ1-5
CDR3 length: 16
V gene: TRBV6-1
CDR3 protein: CASSDPRTYSNQPQHF

D gene: -
J gene: TRBJ2-3
CDR3 length: 14
V gene: TRBV6-5
CDR3 protein: CASSSGLSTDTQYF

D gene: -
J gene: TRBJ1-2
CDR3 length: 14
V gene: TRBV5-1
CDR3 protein: CASSPVRGNYGYTF

D gene: -
J gene: TRBJ2-3
CDR3 length: 14
V gene: TRBV10-1
CDR3 protein: CASRDQRGKDTQYF

D gene: -
J gene: TRBJ2-1
CDR3 length: 11
V gene: TRBV6-1
CDR3 protein: CASSSGVGQFF

D gene: TRBD1
J gene: TRBJ2-4
CDR3 length: 16
V gene: TRBV6-1
CDR3 protein: CACSVRGHRAKNMQYF

D gene: TRBD2
J gene: TRBJ2-3
CDR3 length: 17
V gene: TRBV10-2
CDR3 protein: CASSEGPAGGAEETQYF

D gene: -
J gene: TRBJ1-6
CDR3 length: 14
V gene: TRBV30
CDR3 protein: CAWSGVGSGSPLHF

D gene: -
J gene: -
CDR3 length: 14
V gene: TRBV6-5
CDR3 protein: CASRLGRFGNEQFF

D gene: TRBD1
J gene: TRBJ2-2
CDR3 length: 17
V gene: TRBV10-2
CDR3 protein: CASRKSGTGTDTGELFF

D gene: TRBD1
J gene: TRBJ1-2
CDR3 length: 16
V gene: TRBV4-1
CDR3 protein: CASSLIPTGTGYGYTF

D gene: -
J gene: TRBJ2-1
CDR3 length: 11
V gene: TRBV6-1
CDR3 protein: CASSVHFEQFF

D gene: TRBD1
J gene: TRBJ2-5
CDR3 length: 14
V gene: TRBV6-5
CDR3 protein: CASSSDRGRETQYF

D gene: TRBD1
J gene: -
CDR3 length: 15
V gene: TRBV6-5
CDR3 protein: CASSYSIRGLYEQYF

D gene: -
J gene: TRBJ2-4
CDR3 length: 16
V gene: TRBV6-1
CDR3 protein: CACSPTGLSAKDTQYF

D gene: TRBD2
J gene: TRBJ2-5
CDR3 length: 20
V gene: TRBV4-2
CDR3 protein: CASSPTPGGAGGRGPETQYF

D gene: -
J gene: TRBJ2-4
CDR3 length: 14
V gene: TRBV6-1
CDR3 protein: CASRWLGAKNTQYF

D gene: TRBD2
J gene: TRBJ2-5
CDR3 length: 14
V gene: TRBV25-1
CDR3 protein: CAGSGGGDKNTQYF

D gene: -
J gene: TRBJ2-2
CDR3 length: 15
V gene: TRBV6-4
CDR3 protein: CASSDSQGSTGELFF

D gene: TRBD1
J gene: TRBJ1-1
CDR3 length: 14
V gene: TRBV6-1
CDR3 protein: CASNPDRANTEAFF

D gene: -
J gene: -
CDR3 length: 15
V gene: TRBV3-1
CDR3 protein: CASSPLLASTETQYF

D gene: -
J gene: TRBJ2-5
CDR3 length: 17
V gene: TRBV6-1
CDR3 protein: CASSRGLGGRVQETQYF

D gene: -
J gene: TRBJ2-2
CDR3 length: 14
V gene: TRBV14
CDR3 protein: CASSQTTGTGELFF

D gene: -
J gene: TRBJ2-7
CDR3 length: 15
V gene: TRBV4-1
CDR3 protein: CASSQEGLRSYEQYF

D gene: -
J gene: TRBJ2-1
CDR3 length: 14
V gene: TRBV6-1
CDR3 protein: CASSELTDYNEQFF

D gene: -
J gene: TRBJ2-5
CDR3 length: 17
V gene: TRBV6-1
CDR3 protein: CASSDTRGPVDQETQYF

D gene: TRBD1
J gene: TRBJ2-7
CDR3 length: 16
V gene: TRBV6-1
CDR3 protein: CASSEARTGVAYEQYF

D gene: TRBD1
J gene: TRBJ2-4
CDR3 length: 16
V gene: TRBV10-1
CDR3 protein: CASRDRGLNGKNTQYF

D gene: -
J gene: -
CDR3 length: 8
V gene: TRBV6-1
CDR3 protein: CASSEQFF

D gene: -
J gene: TRBJ2-3
CDR3 length: 16
V gene: TRBV7-2
CDR3 protein: CASSLWGSGGTDIQYF

D gene: -
J gene: TRBJ2-4
CDR3 length: 16
V gene: TRBV6-1
CDR3 protein: CASSDQAGAETNIQYF

D gene: TRBD1
J gene: TRBJ1-1
CDR3 length: 18
V gene: TRBV6-2/TRBV6-3
CDR3 protein: CASSYHTGTGGGNTEAFF

D gene: -
J gene: TRBJ2-2
CDR3 length: 13
V gene: TRBV6-1
CDR3 protein: CASGRVNTGELFF

D gene: -
J gene: TRBJ2-3
CDR3 length: 16
V gene: TRBV6-1
CDR3 protein: CVCSVWGLSTTDTQYF

D gene: -
J gene: TRBJ2-4
CDR3 length: 16
V gene: TRBV6-1
CDR3 protein: CASSPTGLRAKNTQYF

D gene: -
J gene: TRBJ1-2
CDR3 length: 13
V gene: TRBV5-1
CDR3 protein: CASSLDSNYGYTF

D gene: -
J gene: -
CDR3 length: 12
V gene: TRBV6-1
CDR3 protein: CASRRGPDTQYF

D gene: -
J gene: TRBJ1-2
CDR3 length: 14
V gene: TRBV4-2
CDR3 protein: CASSQDQGRDGYTF

D gene: -
J gene: TRBJ2-3
CDR3 length: 13
V gene: TRBV6-1
CDR3 protein: CASSRGTTDTQYF

D gene: -
J gene: TRBJ1-4
CDR3 length: 14
V gene: TRBV6-1
CDR3 protein: CASALGGLNEKLFF

D gene: -
J gene: TRBJ1-1
CDR3 length: 12
V gene: TRBV6-1
CDR3 protein: CASTWTGTEAFF

D gene: -
J gene: TRBJ2-3
CDR3 length: 14
V gene: TRBV6-1
CDR3 protein: CASRGAWGTNTQYF

D gene: TRBD2
J gene: TRBJ2-3
CDR3 length: 17
V gene: TRBV10-2
CDR3 protein: CASSEPPGRGAEDIQYF

D gene: -
J gene: TRBJ2-4
CDR3 length: 15
V gene: TRBV6-5
CDR3 protein: CGRGSAGSGKNTQYF

D gene: -
J gene: -
CDR3 length: 17
V gene: TRBV6-1
CDR3 protein: CASSEGLGGPHEGFQYF